This T cell receptor beta chain stems from a study of OX40 agonist ivuxolimab in advanced cancers. Looked up from germline, CDR1 is SGHRS and CDR2 is YFSETQ. The CDR3 runs to 16 residues. Germline trimming cut 2 bases from V and 3 bases from J; bases unmatched to any gene: 5. Only in-frame clones appear in the TCRdb table, and some are missing; sequencing was by immunoSEQ multiplex PCR. The data show around 100,000 clones, roughly nine tenths seen once. The receptor was derived from an adult with an advanced solid tumor such as melanoma, head and neck, liver or kidney cancer. Specimen: CD4+ or CD8+ T cells sorted from blood, collected in a trial of the OX40 agonist ivuxolimab. This sequence joins TRBV5-1 and TRBJ2-3, with 11 positions matching TRBD2. The CDR3 DNA reads as TGCGCCAGCAGCTTCATAGCGGGAGGGCCAACAGATACGCAGTATTTT. Amino acids: CASSFIAGGPTDTQYF. The full variable domain, its missing parts supplied by reference TRBV5-1 and TRBJ2-3, is KAGVTQTPRYLIKTRGQQVTLSCSPISGHRSVSWYQQTPGQGLQFLFEYFSETQRNKGNFPGRFSGRQFSNSRSEMNVSTLELGDSALYLCASSFIAGGPTDTQYFGPGTRLTVL.